This entry describes one TCR beta chain. This record belongs to a study of identical twins. A single record per CDR3 protein comes from TCRdb applying MiXCR to the 5' RACE reads. Of about 720,000 distinct CDR3 sequences listed, 15% to 20% were seen once; the top ten hold about 12%. The sample was also reused in another study, on T cells expressing NK-cell markers. This second study says: Seven donors tested HCMV-seropositive and one tested seronegative among the eight sequenced.

The sample was PBMCs. The receptor's source is a woman between 18 and 30 years old in good health.

Here the CDR3 reads CASSDRDTDYGYTF. CDR3 nucleotides: TGTGCCAGCAGCGACCGGGACACAGACTATGGCTACACCTTC. The V gene is TRBV9, the J gene TRBJ1-2; D is possibly TRBD1 (6 bases). Looked up from germline, CDR1 is SGDLS and CDR2 is YYNGEE. The V end lost 3 bases, the J end lost 3 bases, and 12 bases lay between the germline ends. CDR3 length: 14 amino acids.